One and the same sample provided the 21 T cell receptor beta chains below, sequenced in a study of CD8 T cells in ankylosing spondylitis. TCRdb re-called the 5' RACE reads through MiXCR, storing one row per CDR3 protein. The sample lists some 270,000 distinct CDR3 sequences, roughly 32% occurring once. The sample comprised blood, either unsorted or a sorted T cell fraction (not recorded which). These receptors were obtained from a male donor with ankylosing spondylitis or in good health (not recorded which).

This clonotype was seen ten or more times. CDR3 sequence reads: CSVDVEGVFGQFF. The CDR3 coding sequence is TGCAGCGTTGATGTTGAGGGGGTATTTGGGCAGTTCTTC. The V gene is TRBV29-1, the J gene TRBJ2-1, with D maybe TRBD1 (6 bases). CDR1 and CDR2 from the germline V gene are SQVTM and ANQGSEA. V lost 3 bases to trimming and J lost 12 bases, with 18 bases between them. The CDR3 runs to 13 residues.

This rearrangement joins TRBV29-1 to TRBJ2-3; 9 bases are a match to TRBD2. With V trimmed by 7 bases and J by 5 bases, 10 bases remained unmatched. The CDR3 totals 14 residues. Germline V gives CDR1 SQVTM, CDR2 ANQGSEA. CDR3 loop: CSADGGGGVDTQYF. The DNA for the CDR3 is TGCAGCGCCGATGGCGGGGGGGGCGTAGATACGCAGTATTTT.

This rearrangement joins TRBV12-5 to TRBJ2-1; perhaps TRBD1 as D (6 bases). The CDR3 extends over 14 amino acids. CDR1 is LGHNT, CDR2 FRNRAP, per germline. V gave up 3 bases and J gave up 8 bases, with 14 bases separating them. The DNA of the CDR3 is TGTGCTAGTGGTTTAGGGACATCAGCAGATGAGCAGTTCTTC. Residues: CASGLGTSADEQFF.

The chain links TRBV14 to TRBJ2-1; no clear D gene. The germline V and J ends were trimmed by 1 base and 6 bases, with 4 bases remaining between them. This CDR3 is built from 12 residues. Per germline, CDR1 SGHDN and CDR2 FVKESK. The CDR3 DNA is TGTGCCAGCAGCCAAGGTCTCAATGAGCAGTTCTTC. Encoded protein: CASSQGLNEQFF. Together with reference TRBV14 and TRBJ2-1, the CDR3 gives the full variable domain: EAGVTQFPSHSVIEKGQTVTLRCDPISGHDNLYWYRRVMGKEIKFLLHFVKESKQDESGMPNNRFLAERTGGTYSTLKVQPAELEDSGVYFCASSQGLNEQFFGPGTRLTVL.

There are many counts of this clonotype. V usage is TRBV29-1 and J usage is TRBJ2-1; D is possibly TRBD2 (5 bases). V shed 4 bases and J shed 5 bases, with 15 bases lying between them. The CDR3 has 14 residues. Germline V CDR1 and CDR2: SQVTM, ANQGSEA. The DNA for the CDR3 is TGCAGCGTTGTTGCACCCCCGGGGAACAATGAGCAGTTCTTC. Protein sequence: CSVVAPPGNNEQFF.

This clonotype was seen a few times. This chain joins TRBV11-2 and TRBJ2-1; D gene ambiguous. Germline V lookup: CDR1 SGHAT, CDR2 FQNNGV. Trimming removed 5 bases from V and 10 bases from J, with 12 bases in between. The CDR3 length is 12 residues. CDR3 nucleotide sequence: TGTGCCAGCAGCGAAGACGGCTGGGAGCAGTTCTTC. Protein product: CASSEDGWEQFF.

J is TRBJ2-4 and V is TRBV12-3 or TRBV12-4; D is unresolved. V was clipped by 5 bases and J by 8 bases, with 13 bases between them. The CDR3 is 13 amino acids. CDR3 nucleotide sequence: TGTGCCAGCAGTGTGAACCCTAAGGACATTCAGTACTTC. Protein product: CASSVNPKDIQYF.

The rearrangement uses TRBV7-6 and TRBJ2-1; D remains ambiguous. Trimming shortened V by 1 base and J by 10 bases, and 11 bases separated the two germline ends. The length of the CDR3 is 13 residues. The germline V gene encodes CDR1 SGHVS and CDR2 FNYEAQ. CDR3 sequence: CASSLGPSGEQFF. The CDR3 coding sequence is TGTGCCAGCAGCTTAGGCCCTAGTGGGGAGCAGTTCTTC.

This chain uses TRBV10-3 with TRBJ2-5, with 8 bases identical to TRBD1. V dropped 6 bases and J dropped 4; count of bases not matched to a gene: 4. Germline lookup yields CDR1 ENHRY and CDR2 SYGVKD. The CDR3 extends over 13 amino acids. This CDR3 is CAIRPGGPETQYF. The CDR3 DNA reads TGTGCCATCAGACCAGGGGGCCCAGAGACCCAGTACTTC.

This clonotype was seen a few times. This chain links TRBV7-3 with TRBJ2-7, with D unclear. Trimming removed 0 bases from V and 4 bases from J, with 16 bases in between. Germline-derived CDR1 and CDR2 are SGHTA and FQGTGA. CDR3 length: 16 residues. CDR3 loop: CASSLTQETAYYEQYF. The DNA of the CDR3 is TGTGCCAGCAGCTTAACTCAAGAGACGGCCTATTACGAGCAGTACTTC. Full variable domain (missing parts from reference TRBV7-3 and TRBJ2-7): GAGVSQTPSNKVTEKGKYVELRCDPISGHTALYWYRQSLGQGPEFLIYFQGTGAADDSGLPNDRFFAVRPEGSVSTLKIQRTERGDSAVYLCASSLTQETAYYEQYFGPGTRLTVT.

The rearrangement links TRBV29-1 to TRBJ2-3, with unresolved D. With 2 bases removed from V and 2 bases from J, the gap between germline ends came to 11 bases. CDR1 is SQVTM, CDR2 ANQGSEA, per germline. This CDR3 is 14 amino acids long. The CDR3 is CSVEIGQDTDTQYF. For the CDR3, the DNA is TGCAGCGTTGAAATCGGGCAGGACACAGATACGCAGTATTTT.

The V gene is TRBV10-3, the J gene TRBJ2-1; the match to TRBD1 covers 8 bases. Looked up from germline, CDR1 is ENHRY and CDR2 is SYGVKD. Losses at the gene ends were 5 bases for V and 3 bases for J; bases not matched to a gene: 6. The CDR3 is made up of 15 amino acids. CDR3 in DNA: TGTGCCATCAGTTCAGACAGGGGAAACTACAATGAGCAGTTCTTC. Translating it yields CAISSDRGNYNEQFF.

Many counts were recorded for this clonotype. V is TRBV27 and J is TRBJ2-7; 8 positions match TRBD1. Germline V lookup: CDR1 MNHEY, CDR2 SMNVEV (reference sequence). This CDR3 has 13 amino acids. Trimming at V came to 5 bases and at J to 3 bases, leaving 3 bases not matched to a gene. The CDR3 DNA is TGTGCCAGCAGTCGAGGGACAGGCTACGAGCAGTACTTC. It specifies CASSRGTGYEQYF.

This clonotype was counted many times. The chain carries TRBV6-1 and TRBJ2-1; 8 bases are a match to TRBD2. Trimming cost V 6 bases and J 0 bases; bases outside gene matches: 10. Germline assignment: CDR1 MNHNS and CDR2 SASEGT. The CDR3 loop spans 17 amino acids. The DNA for the CDR3 is TGTGCCAGCAGCTCCAAACGCGGGACTAGCTCCTACAATGAGCAGTTCTTC. The encoded protein is CASSSKRGTSSYNEQFF.

The rearrangement links TRBV10-3 to TRBJ2-1; weak D call: TRBD2 (6 bases). Trimming left V 0 bases short and J 8 bases short, with 11 bases between. The CDR3 sequence is 14 residues long. CDR1 and CDR2 (germline): ENHRY, SYGVKD. The CDR3 DNA is TGTGCCATCAGTGAGTCGACTAGTATGCATGAGCAGTTCTTC. Protein sequence: CAISESTSMHEQFF.

This clonotype came up a few times. This chain links TRBV30 with TRBJ2-7; 9 bases line up with TRBD1. Per germline, CDR1 GTSNPN and CDR2 SVGIG (reference sequence). The CDR3 spans 14 residues. The ends lost 2 bases at V and 5 bases at J; junction bases unmatched: 7. CDR3 sequence: CAWSSTGGVDEQYF. CDR3 coding DNA: TGTGCCTGGAGTTCGACAGGGGGTGTGGACGAGCAGTACTTC.

This chain links TRBV20-1 with TRBJ2-1; possibly TRBD2 for D (6 bases). The CDR3 is 12 residues long. Germline loops: CDR1 DFQATT, CDR2 SNEGSKA (reference sequence). V lost 6 bases, J lost 4 bases, and 10 bases lay in between. The CDR3 protein is CSAPAGYNEQFF. The CDR3, as DNA: TGCAGTGCCCCGGCGGGATACAATGAGCAGTTCTTC.

The chain links TRBV5-1 to TRBJ2-1, with a tentative D call TRBD1 (5 bases). Trimming took 0 bases from V and 9 from J, leaving 13 bases between them. Germline lookup yields CDR1 SGHRS and CDR2 YFSETQ. This CDR3 region has 14 residues. The CDR3 DNA reads TGCGCCAGCAGCTTGGAAGGCAGGGTGGCTGAGCAGTTCTTC. Protein sequence: CASSLEGRVAEQFF. Looking up the rest from reference TRBV5-1 and TRBJ2-1 gives the full variable domain: KAGVTQTPRYLIKTRGQQVTLSCSPISGHRSVSWYQQTPGQGLQFLFEYFSETQRNKGNFPGRFSGRQFSNSRSEMNVSTLELGDSALYLCASSLEGRVAEQFFGPGTRLTVL.

This clonotype was observed a few times. V usage is TRBV12-3 or TRBV12-4 and J usage is TRBJ2-3; weak D call: TRBD2 (5 bases). The V end was cut by 3 bases, the J end by 0 bases, with 10 bases between. The length of the CDR3 is 15 residues. The CDR3: CASSFRGLSTDTQYF. CDR3 coding DNA: TGTGCCAGCAGTTTTCGCGGGTTGAGCACAGATACGCAGTATTTT.

This CDR3 reads CAISSDRDEQYF. The DNA of the CDR3 is TGTGCCATCAGTTCGGACAGGGACGAGCAGTACTTC. The V gene is TRBV10-3, the J gene TRBJ2-7, with 8 bases lining up with TRBD1. Losses at the gene ends were 5 bases for V and 5 bases for J; bases not matched to a gene: 2. The CDR3 totals 12 residues. The germline V gene encodes CDR1 ENHRY and CDR2 SYGVKD.

The chain employs TRBV6-1 and TRBJ2-7; the match to TRBD1 covers 7 bases. V lost 8 bases to trimming and J lost 0 bases; unmatched junction nucleotides: 4. Germline V gives CDR1 MNHNS, CDR2 SASEGT. The CDR3 is made up of 13 amino acids. This CDR3 is CASSQGISYEQYF. CDR3 DNA: TGTGCCAGCTCACAGGGGATCTCCTACGAGCAGTACTTC.